This T cell receptor beta chain was sequenced for a study of cytomegalovirus exposure and HLA in healthy donors (TCRdb year 2017). As for the study more broadly: An earlier analysis of 550 to 700 of the donors reported more than 250 Gb of sequence data and 100 million to 140 million unique TCR beta sequences from roughly 180 million T cells. Of the 350 to 450 genotyped donors, 70% to 90% were placed in the genetic ancestry cluster associated with self-reported Caucasian donors. The study aimed to test whether signatures of past pathogen exposure could be identified by cataloging public T cell receptors. An early release that covered fewer than 750 HLA-typed donors contained about 300 gigabases of sequencing data and around 80 million unique TCR sequences. To study patterns of TCR occurrence, a later analysis re-analyzed previously published TCR beta repertoires from 650 to 750 donors and added high-resolution HLA genotyping. Four or five DR-DQ haplotypes were handled as single units for association and clustering, since linkage in the cohort was strong. A later genetic analysis took genome-wide SNP genotypes for about three fifths of the 666 donors and used that subset as a discovery cohort. All discovery cohort repertoires had been generated on a single sequencing platform. Rather than using new phenotypic data, the later analysis identified candidate immune exposures from TCR beta sequences and from how often those sequences occurred across donors. The number of donors typed differed by locus, with roughly 629-640 for A, B, C, DRB1 and DQB1, around 500 for DQA1, 600 to 610 for DPA1, and some 440 for DPB1. An earlier analysis of around 540 of the donors applied high-throughput TCR beta sequencing to assess whether each TCR beta V gene segment acted as functional or pseudogenic. Donor age, sex, ethnicity and CMV serostatus were compiled together with the repertoire data. The study used immunosequencing to profile the T cell repertoires of under 700 subjects and linked those repertoires to cytomegalovirus serostatus. To predict cytomegalovirus infection status, the study combined high-throughput TCR immunosequencing, statistical association of individual TCRs with disease status, and machine learning. Along with the approximately 700-subject first cohort, a separate validation cohort of roughly 110 different subjects was used. Both class I and class II loci were covered by HLA typing, at four-digit resolution. Among a few hundred genotyped donors of the cohort, an average of roughly 240,000 unique TCR beta nucleotide sequences were sequenced per donor, roughly 20% of them non-productive. Here is what the overall study found, with its caveats: In this cohort, only TCR beta chains were sequenced, and detectable features were limited by the absence of alpha or paired-chain data. The classifier was reported to diagnose cytomegalovirus status with high specificity and sensitivity in both the original and validation cohorts. In a later analysis, several top co-occurrence clusters were reported to appear linked to parvovirus B19, influenza, CMV and Epstein-Barr virus. A later analysis found that HLA-associated TCR beta chains were more clonally expanded and had lower generation probabilities than equally common non-associated chains. In the study, around 150 TCR beta chains were listed as associated with cytomegalovirus. Presence/absence analyses assumed roughly uniform sequencing depth across donors, an assumption that may not hold. When HLA alleles, especially DR and DQ, strongly co-occurred, TCR associations were difficult to assign to individual alleles. In a later analysis, about 16,000 TCR beta sequences were associated with specific HLA alleles at a false discovery rate of 0.05. Across donors, most TCR sequences were observed very rarely, whereas some public TCRs were present in many individuals. In a later genetic analysis, a missense DCLRE1C variant was associated with V-gene and J-gene trimming of TCR beta chains, and the association was replicated in an independent cohort. According to a later genetic analysis, donors in an Asian-associated ancestry cluster had fewer N-insertions in productive TCRs than the approximately 650-donor mean. Most CMV-associated TCR beta chains appeared to be HLA-restricted in a later analysis, and the HLA associations seemed to be driven largely by CMV exposure. The authors suggested that the approach could potentially be generalized to other disease states and immunological phenotypes. The 87-base-pair reads could not distinguish some IMGT-functional V segments, including TRBV6-2 and TRBV6-3, so those segments were excluded. For the cohort, immune exposure information was limited to CMV serostatus. HLA typing was unavailable for some donors at each locus, so association tests used only the typed subset. In vitro tests confirmed that a few of the cytomegalovirus-associated TCR beta chains recognize cytomegalovirus antigens. Linkage disequilibrium might explain the correlated functional status among segregating V segments, but an unknown experimental factor could not be excluded. In a later analysis, TCR association rates were found to vary across HLA loci, with the most associated TCRs seen for DRB1 alleles and the fewest for HLA-C alleles. A group of highly shared sequence variants was considered likely to be a technical artifact of the sequencing pipeline. About 17 rarely observed V segments, including chromosome 9 orphons, were excluded from the earlier analysis of about 600 of the donors because counts were too low. In an earlier analysis of 587 of the donors, most TCR beta V segments appeared in productive rearrangements about 87% or about 30% of the time, broadly matching IMGT annotations. A further reported finding was that TCR beta sequences accurately predicted the HLA-A and HLA-B alleles for most subjects in the first cohort.

A word on this clone: Its antigen specificity is not known. The record has no base qualities; no much larger clone is one base away.

In total, fewer than 750 healthy bone marrow donors made up the cohort. At the time of sampling, every cohort member was nominally healthy, though immune exposures that went unrecorded were likely present. The donor tested CMV seropositive, placing the donor among the approximately 290 seropositive members of the cohort. A peripheral blood sample was collected from each donor, and TCR beta sequencing was performed on peripheral blood mononuclear cells. Genomic DNA was extracted from the blood cell samples with the Qiagen DNeasy Blood Extraction Kit. The CDR3 numbers 14 residues from cysteine through phenylalanine. Just the 42-base CDR3 DNA is kept, in frame starting at base 1. CDR1 and CDR2 (LNHDA, SQIVND) derive from the germline V gene (reference sequence). The junction carries 7 bases between V and J, which are trimmed by 1 base and 1 base respectively. The library came from the immunoSEQ multiplex PCR assay. For the multiplex PCR, a mixture combining 60 forward primers for TCR Vbeta segments and 13 reverse primers for TCR Jbeta segments was used. Amplification of the CDR3 region of rearranged TCR beta genes was performed with a multiplex PCR assay on genomic DNA. The Illumina HiSeq System was used to sequence the amplified TCR beta libraries as 87-base-pair reads. Processing in the source paper ran as follows. A later analysis counted approximately 84 million unique TCR beta chains across the 666 repertoires, and some 11 million of these chains were shared by at least two donors. A nearest-neighbor algorithm error-corrected the raw reads and collapsed the reads into unique sequences, merging closely related sequences to remove PCR and sequencing errors. To assign V, D and J gene segments, CDR3 sequences were aligned to IMGT reference sequences. For a sequence to be retained, a match of at least six nucleotides to both a V gene segment and a J gene segment was required. Rearrangements were classified as productive when the CDR3 lacked stop codons and remained in frame with V and J, and all other rearrangements were classified as non-productive. Following IMGT convention, CDR3 was defined as the stretch from the second conserved V-encoded cysteine up to the conserved J-encoded phenylalanine. The earlier analysis of about 610 of the donors excluded any sequence lacking an unambiguous match to a single V gene segment. An earlier analysis of 450 to 650 of the donors called V segments functional above 56.7% productive rearrangements and segregating when the between-donor standard deviation exceeded 5%. To diagnose cytomegalovirus status from the catalog of TCR beta chain sequences, a statistical classification framework was built. V and J gene assignment, in a later analysis, came from comparing TCR nucleotide sequences with IMGT/GENE-DB human TR gene sequences. In a later analysis, CDR3 sequences and most-parsimonious VDJ recombination scenarios were assigned using the TCRdist pipeline. In a later analysis, every TCR beta chain was defined by the combination of its CDR3 amino acid sequence and its V-gene family, and reads without a unique V-gene family were dropped. As a way to deal with suspected cross-contamination and a sequencing artifact, a later analysis dropped under 600 nucleotide sequences that were highly shared and had low generation probability. For each public chain, a later analysis derived a clonal expansion index from normalized ranks of inferred template counts within each repertoire. In a later analysis, generation probabilities were computed with a VDJ recombination model fitted to out-of-frame rearrangements, and the resulting probabilities were checked against IGoR. In a later analysis, hypergeometric tests were used to score TCR-TCR, TCR-HLA and TCR-CMV co-occurrence, with a repertoire-size bias correction applied to TCR pairs. False discovery rates were estimated in a later analysis by permuting HLA or CMV assignments 20 times. A later analysis grouped co-occurring TCRs with DBSCAN, adding TCRdist sequence similarity when clustering within HLA-allele-positive subsets. Repertoires with fewer than 30,000 or more than 120,000 public chains, plus five repertoires with anomalous nucleotide sharing, were excluded from co-occurrence clustering. In its TCRdb copy, this immuneACCESS table keeps in-frame sequences only and misses some clones. Where compared with another copy, unresolved V genes explain less than half of these, and the others have no known cause. The V and J calls and clone size come from that table; D and trimming were worked out from the DNA. Within this sample are some 180,000 clones, with approximately 78% of them counted one time only. 12% to 15% of the sample comes from the top ten.

This chain joins TRBV19 to TRBJ1-1; the best D guess is TRBD1, with 5 bases matching. The TCR comes from a woman aged 25 to 45 in good health and CMV-seropositive. Input material: PBMCs. CDR3 protein: CASSIVTENTEAFF. The nucleotide sequence reads as follows: TGTGCCAGTAGTATAGTGACAGAGAACACTGAAGCTTTCTTT.